The 18 T cell receptor beta chains reported below all come from one sample, sequenced in a study of vaccination effects on CD4 cells after COVID-19. Assay used: immunoSEQ multiplex PCR; TCRdb lists only in-frame clones, some missing. The sample has around 50,000 clones, 70% seen once. These receptors' antigens are unknown. Cultured cells yielded isolated CD4+ T cells after roughly 11 days. Vaccine administered to participants consisted of two doses of either BNT162b2 or mRNA-1273. Material: CD4+ T cells from PBMCs cultured without peptide, obtained after COVID-19 vaccination. The source of these receptors is a human donor who received a COVID-19 vaccine.

The gene calls are TRBV27 and TRBJ1-2, with D perhaps TRBD1 (5 bases). This CDR3 comprises 17 residues. V lost 5 bases and J 2 bases, leaving 21 bases between the germline ends. Germline-derived CDR1 and CDR2 are MNHEY and SMNVEV (reference sequence). CDR3 nucleotide sequence: TGTGCCAGCAGTGAGCGCATCGGGACTCCTCAGAACTATGGCTACACCTTC. This translates into CASSERIGTPQNYGYTF.

This rearrangement joins TRBV11-1 to TRBJ2-7, with D perhaps given as TRBD1 or TRBD2 (5 bases each). CDR1 SGHAT and CDR2 FQDESV come from the germline V gene (reference sequence). V lost 6 bases and J lost 7, with 13 bases in between. The CDR3 is made up of 12 amino acids. The CDR3 nucleotides are TGTGCCAGCAGATCCGGGACGGCAGAGCAGTACTTC. As protein: CASRSGTAEQYF.

This clone came up a few times. V and J are TRBV20-1 and TRBJ2-1, with 7 nucleotides matching TRBD2. J lost 9 bases, V lost 3 bases, and 2 bases had no gene match. The CDR3 totals 11 residues. Germline-derived CDR1 and CDR2 are DFQATT and SNEGSKA (reference sequence). This CDR3 is CSARTSTEQFF. DNA for the CDR3: TGCAGTGCTAGGACTAGCACTGAGCAGTTCTTC.

This clone came up a few times. The chain joins TRBV2 to TRBJ1-1; 9 bases line up with TRBD1. Germline assignment: CDR1 SNHLY and CDR2 FYNNEI. This CDR3 spans 14 amino acids. Trimming removed 6 bases from V and 5 bases from J; junction bases left unmatched: 7. The CDR3: CASSGQGLGTEAFF. CDR3 nucleotide sequence: TGTGCCAGCAGCGGACAGGGGTTGGGTACTGAAGCTTTCTTT.

The rearrangement joins TRBV5-1 to TRBJ1-5; tentative D call: TRBD1 (6 bases). CDR1 is SGHRS and CDR2 is YFSETQ in the germline V gene. The CDR3 extends over 14 amino acids. Trimming stripped 6 bases from V and 5 bases from J, with 15 bases between. This CDR3 is CASTQNPGDQPQHF. The CDR3 coding sequence is TGCGCCAGCACCCAAAATCCAGGGGATCAGCCCCAGCATTTT.

The V call is TRBV6-5, the J call TRBJ2-6; no definite D call. Germline CDR1 MNHEY, CDR2 SVGAGI. The CDR3 has 15 amino acids. V lost 6 bases and J lost 2, with 11 bases in between. The CDR3 region is CASRTIKTGANVLTF. The CDR3 DNA reads as TGTGCCAGCAGAACGATCAAAACTGGGGCCAACGTCCTGACTTTC.

A few counts support this clone. The rearrangement links TRBV3-1 (or the pseudogene TRBV3-2) to TRBJ2-1, with 8 bases fitting TRBD2. The CDR3 sequence is 15 residues long. The germline CDR1 and CDR2 sequences are LGHDT and YNNKEL (reference sequence). V lost 4 bases, J lost 6 bases, and 8 bases stayed unmatched. The CDR3 DNA reads as TGTGCCAGCAGCCCCCAGGGACTAGTCATCAATGAGCAGTTCTTC. The encoded protein is CASSPQGLVINEQFF.

Details on this clone: One end of the junction does not line up with germline, which may come from a read error. The chain carries TRBV7-2 and TRBJ2-5; TRBD2 is a possible D gene (7 bases). The CDR3 consists of 16 residues. The germline V gene encodes CDR1 SGHTA and CDR2 FQGNSA. The CDR3 here is CASSLGGGRTQETQYF. CDR3 in DNA: TGTGCCAGCAGTTTAGGGGGGGGGCGGACCCAAGAGACCCAGTACTTC.

The chain couples TRBV29-1 to TRBJ1-1, with TRBD1 matching over 7 bases. This CDR3 is built from 12 residues. Germline CDR1 and CDR2: SQVTM and ANQGSEA. V lost 8 bases and J lost 11; bases outside the gene matches: 14. In nucleotides, the CDR3 is TGCAGCACCCAGGACAGGCTCGCGATGGCTTTCTTT. Translated: CSTQDRLAMAFF.

This clone has a single count. The rearrangement links TRBV19 to TRBJ1-1; possible D gene TRBD1, 5 bases. This CDR3 is built from 15 residues. The germline gives CDR1 LNHDA, CDR2 SQIVND (reference sequence). V lost 4 bases to trimming and J lost 5 bases, with 17 bases between them. CDR3 residues: CASSNFEGRGTEAFF. Here the CDR3 DNA reads TGTGCCAGTAGTAATTTCGAGGGGCGAGGGACTGAAGCTTTCTTT.

V gene TRBV15 combines with J gene TRBJ2-2, with unresolved D. The V gene lost 1 base and the J gene lost 6 bases, with 3 bases spanning the gap. Germline loops: CDR1 LNHNV, CDR2 YYDKDF (reference sequence). This CDR3 has 12 residues. DNA for the CDR3: TGTGCCACCAGCAGAGTGGCCGGGGAGCTGTTTTTT. Its translation is CATSRVAGELFF.

This clone has just one count. V is TRBV12-5 and J is TRBJ2-3; 11 nucleotides match TRBD2. The V and J ends lost 2 bases and 7 bases, in that order; junction bases with no gene match: 17. In germline, CDR1 is LGHNT, CDR2 FRNRAP. This CDR3 contains 19 residues. CDR3 region: CASGLSGVGVASGRYTQYF. CDR3 in DNA: TGTGCTAGTGGTTTGTCTGGAGTTGGGGTAGCTAGCGGGAGGTATACGCAGTATTTT.

The V gene is TRBV7-8, the J gene TRBJ1-1; 7 nucleotides agree with TRBD1. V lost 8 bases, J lost 4 bases, and 7 bases stayed unmatched. The CDR3 is 13 residues long. CDR1 and CDR2 (germline): SGHVS, FQNEAQ. CDR3 nucleotides: TGTGCCAGCGGAATTCAGGGGGGCACTGAAGCTTTCTTT. This sequence encodes CASGIQGGTEAFF.

This clone was counted a single time. The rearrangement joins TRBV2 to TRBJ1-6; D possibly corresponds to TRBD1 (6 bases). The V and J ends lost 7 bases and 9 bases respectively, with 10 bases between them. The CDR3 is 12 residues long. Germline V gene data show CDR1 as SNHLY and CDR2 as FYNNEI. The CDR3 nucleotides read TGTGCCAGCACTACAGGGACTTCACCCCTCCACTTT. Its protein is CASTTGTSPLHF.

This clone came up a few times. The chain employs TRBV4-1 and TRBJ2-3; D possibly corresponds to TRBD1 (6 bases). The CDR3 spans 16 residues. Per germline, CDR1 MGHRA and CDR2 YSYEKL. V was cut by 1 base and J by 3 bases, with 14 bases left in between. The CDR3 region is CASSQGQGMVTDTQYF. DNA of the CDR3: TGCGCCAGCAGCCAAGGTCAGGGGATGGTAACAGATACGCAGTATTTT.

This clone appeared a single time. The CDR3 region is CASSAPGRGNSPLHF. CDR3 sequence (DNA): TGTGCCAGCAGTGCCCCGGGCAGGGGGAATTCACCCCTCCACTTT. The V call is TRBV6-6, the J call TRBJ1-6; 7 nucleotides agree with TRBD1. This CDR3 region has 15 residues. Germline CDR1 MNHNY, CDR2 SVGAGI (reference sequence). J was trimmed by 7 bases and V by 5 bases; bases with no gene match: 8.

The gene calls are TRBV5-5 and TRBJ2-2, with a possible D match to TRBD2 (6 bases). CDR1 and CDR2 (germline): SGHKS, YYEKEE (reference sequence). The length of the CDR3 is 14 residues. Trimming removed 6 bases from V and 0 bases from J, with 9 bases in between. The CDR3 DNA is TGTGCCAGCACAGGAGGGGCGAACACCGGGGAGCTGTTTTTT. Its protein is CASTGGANTGELFF.

V usage is TRBV25-1 and J usage is TRBJ1-2; weak D call: TRBD1 (6 bases). The CDR3 has 15 residues. Trimming took off 1 base at V and 8 bases at J, with 17 bases between the two ends. CDR1 is MGHDK, CDR2 SYGVNS, per germline. Here the CDR3 reads CASSESTGNPRGYTF. For the CDR3, the DNA is TGTGCCAGCAGTGAATCTACAGGGAACCCAAGGGGCTACACCTTC.